This T cell receptor (beta chain) was recorded in a study of control samples from healthy donors and cancer patients. This CDR3 is built from 11 residues. Germline loops: CDR1 MNHNY, CDR2 SVGAGI (reference sequence). V dropped 7 bases and J dropped 6 bases, with 9 bases sitting between them. Measured with immunoSEQ multiplex PCR; TCRdb has only the in-frame clones, and not every one. The profile shows about 160,000 clones, 80% to 90% of them singletons. Sequenced input: blood. The chain joins TRBV6-6 to TRBJ1-2; TRBD1 might be the D (6 bases). This sequence was found in a man aged 25-45 years in good health. The CDR3 sequence is CASTGADGYTF. CDR3 nucleotides: TGTGCCAGCACGGGGGCGGATGGCTACACCTTC.